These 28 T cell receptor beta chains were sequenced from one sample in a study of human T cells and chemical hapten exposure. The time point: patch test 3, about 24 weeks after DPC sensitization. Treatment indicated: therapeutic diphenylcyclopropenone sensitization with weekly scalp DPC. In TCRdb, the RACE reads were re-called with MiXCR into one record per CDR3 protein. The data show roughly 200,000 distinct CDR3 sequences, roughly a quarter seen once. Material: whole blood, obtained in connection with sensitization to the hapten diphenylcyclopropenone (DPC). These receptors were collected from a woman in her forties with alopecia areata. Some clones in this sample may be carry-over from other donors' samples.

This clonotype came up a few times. The CDR3 loop reads CAISESGGHQPQHF. The CDR3 coding sequence is TGTGCCATCAGTGAGTCTGGGGGGCATCAGCCCCAGCATTTT. V usage is TRBV10-3 and J usage is TRBJ1-5; tentatively, D is TRBD1 (6 bases). V lost 0 bases to trimming and J lost 5 bases, with 8 bases between them. The length of the CDR3 is 14 residues. Germline CDR1 and CDR2: ENHRY and SYGVKD.

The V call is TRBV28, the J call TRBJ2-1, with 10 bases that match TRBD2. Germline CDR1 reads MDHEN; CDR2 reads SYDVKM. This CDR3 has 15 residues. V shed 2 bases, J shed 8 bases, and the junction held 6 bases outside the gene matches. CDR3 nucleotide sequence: TGTGCCAGCAGTTTAGGCCTAGCGGGAGTCGATGAGCAGTTCTTC. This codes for CASSLGLAGVDEQFF. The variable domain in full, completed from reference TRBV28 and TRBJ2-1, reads DVKVTQSSRYLVKRTGEKVFLECVQDMDHENMFWYRQDPGLGLRLIYFSYDVKMKEKGDIPEGYSVSREKKERFSLILESASTNQTSMYLCASSLGLAGVDEQFFGPGTRLTVL.

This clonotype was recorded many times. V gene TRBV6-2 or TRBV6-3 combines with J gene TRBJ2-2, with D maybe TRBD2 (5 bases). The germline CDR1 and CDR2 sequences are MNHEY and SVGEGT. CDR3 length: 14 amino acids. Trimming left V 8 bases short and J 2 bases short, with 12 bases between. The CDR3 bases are TGTGCCAGCCTTTTCGCGGGTAACACCGGGGAGCTGTTTTTT. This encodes CASLFAGNTGELFF.

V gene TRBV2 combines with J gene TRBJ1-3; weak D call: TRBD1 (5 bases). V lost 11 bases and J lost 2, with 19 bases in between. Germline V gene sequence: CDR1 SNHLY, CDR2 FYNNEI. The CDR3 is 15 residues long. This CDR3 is CASRGGIAAGNTIYF. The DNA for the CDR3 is TGTGCCTCCCGGGGGGGGATAGCCGCTGGAAACACCATATATTTT.

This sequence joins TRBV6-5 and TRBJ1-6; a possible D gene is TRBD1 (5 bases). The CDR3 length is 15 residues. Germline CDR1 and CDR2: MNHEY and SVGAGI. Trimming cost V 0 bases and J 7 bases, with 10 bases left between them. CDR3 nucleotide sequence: TGTGCCAGCAGTTACTCGATCCGGGGGAATTCACCCCTCCACTTT. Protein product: CASSYSIRGNSPLHF.

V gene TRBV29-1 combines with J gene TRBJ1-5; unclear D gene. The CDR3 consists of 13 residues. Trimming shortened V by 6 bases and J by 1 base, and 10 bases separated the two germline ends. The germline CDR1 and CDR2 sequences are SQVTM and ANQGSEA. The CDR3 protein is CSVLTGSNQPQHF. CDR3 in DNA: TGCAGCGTCTTGACGGGAAGCAATCAGCCCCAGCATTTT.

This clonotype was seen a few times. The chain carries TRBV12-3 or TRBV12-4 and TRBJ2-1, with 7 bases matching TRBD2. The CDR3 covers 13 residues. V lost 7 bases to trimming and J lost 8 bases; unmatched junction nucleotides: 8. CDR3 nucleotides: TGTGCCAGCACTGGCGGGAGTTGGGATGAGCAGTTCTTC. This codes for CASTGGSWDEQFF.

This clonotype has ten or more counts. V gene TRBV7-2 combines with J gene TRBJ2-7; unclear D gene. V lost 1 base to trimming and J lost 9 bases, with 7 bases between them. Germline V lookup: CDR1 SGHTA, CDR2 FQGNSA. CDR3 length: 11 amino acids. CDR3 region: CASSLGGLQYF. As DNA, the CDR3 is TGTGCCAGCAGCTTAGGAGGTTTGCAGTACTTC.

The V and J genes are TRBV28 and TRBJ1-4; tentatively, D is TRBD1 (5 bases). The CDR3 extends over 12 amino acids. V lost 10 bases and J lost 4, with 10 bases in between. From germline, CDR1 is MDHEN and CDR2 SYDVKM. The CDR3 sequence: CATRQLNEKLFF. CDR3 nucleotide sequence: TGTGCCACCCGACAGCTTAATGAAAAACTGTTTTTT.

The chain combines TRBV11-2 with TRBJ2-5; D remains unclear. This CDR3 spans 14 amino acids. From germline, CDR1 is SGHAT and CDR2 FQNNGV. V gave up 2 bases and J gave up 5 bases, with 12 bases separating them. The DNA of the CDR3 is TGTGCCAGCAGCTTACAGCATCAGTTCGAGACCCAGTACTTC. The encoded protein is CASSLQHQFETQYF.

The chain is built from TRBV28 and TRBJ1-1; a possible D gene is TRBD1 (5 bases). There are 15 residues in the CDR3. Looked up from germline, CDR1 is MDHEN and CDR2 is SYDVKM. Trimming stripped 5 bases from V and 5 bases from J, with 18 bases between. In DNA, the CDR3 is TGTGCCAGCAGTGGGGCTGGGGTCAGAGGGACTGAAGCTTTCTTT. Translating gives CASSGAGVRGTEAFF.

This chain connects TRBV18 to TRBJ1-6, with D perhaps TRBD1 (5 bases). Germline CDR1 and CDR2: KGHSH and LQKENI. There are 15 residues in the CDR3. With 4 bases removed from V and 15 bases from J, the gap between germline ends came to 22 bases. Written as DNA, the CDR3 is TGTGCCAGCTCACAACGGGACGGCCCGTATTTGGTCCTCCACTTT. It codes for CASSQRDGPYLVLHF.

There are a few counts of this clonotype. CDR3 region: CSVSSGGTEAFF. The CDR3 DNA follows: TGCAGCGTGAGCTCAGGGGGCACTGAAGCTTTCTTT. The rearrangement joins TRBV29-1 to TRBJ1-1, with 7 bases aligning to TRBD1. V trimming: 6 bases; J trimming: 4 bases; junction bases outside the gene matches: 5. This CDR3 contains 12 residues. Germline CDR1 and CDR2: SQVTM and ANQGSEA.

The CDR3 DNA follows: TGCGCCAGCAGCCAAAATCGAGGGAGTCCTGGAGAGACCCAGTACTTC. Translation gives CASSQNRGSPGETQYF. J is TRBJ2-5 and V is TRBV4-3; D may be TRBD2 (5 bases). This CDR3 contains 16 residues. The V gene lost 2 bases and the J gene lost 4 bases, with 17 bases spanning the gap. The germline CDR1 and CDR2 sequences are LGHNA and YSLEER.

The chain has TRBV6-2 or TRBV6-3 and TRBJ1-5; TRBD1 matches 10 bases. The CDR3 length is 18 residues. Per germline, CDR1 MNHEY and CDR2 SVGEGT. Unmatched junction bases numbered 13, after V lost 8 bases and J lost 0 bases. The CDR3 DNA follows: TGTGCCAGCCGCACAATCTTTGGACAGGGGGATAGCAATCAGCCCCAGCATTTT. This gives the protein CASRTIFGQGDSNQPQHF.

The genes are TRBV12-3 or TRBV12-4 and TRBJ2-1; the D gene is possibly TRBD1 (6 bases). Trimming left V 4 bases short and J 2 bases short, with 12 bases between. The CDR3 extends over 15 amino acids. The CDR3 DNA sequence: TGTGCCAGCAGTTCAGGGGCTACCGCCTACAATGAGCAGTTCTTC. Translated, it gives CASSSGATAYNEQFF.

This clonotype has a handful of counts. CDR3 nucleotide sequence: TGTGCCAGCAGCTTACTGACTAGCGGGAGTGGCAATGAGCAGTTCTTC. It is translated as CASSLLTSGSGNEQFF. The rearrangement uses TRBV9 and TRBJ2-1, with 12 bases lining up with TRBD2. The CDR3 totals 16 residues. Germline values: CDR1 SGDLS, CDR2 YYNGEE. The J segment lost 6 bases and the V segment lost 4 bases, leaving 8 bases of the junction unmatched.

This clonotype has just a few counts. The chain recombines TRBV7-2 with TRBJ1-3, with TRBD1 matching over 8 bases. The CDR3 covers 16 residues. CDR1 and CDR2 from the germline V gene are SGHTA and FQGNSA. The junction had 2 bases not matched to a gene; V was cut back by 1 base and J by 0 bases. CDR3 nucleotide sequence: TGTGCCAGCAGCTTAGGAGACAGGGGCTCTGGAAACACCATATATTTT. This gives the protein CASSLGDRGSGNTIYF.

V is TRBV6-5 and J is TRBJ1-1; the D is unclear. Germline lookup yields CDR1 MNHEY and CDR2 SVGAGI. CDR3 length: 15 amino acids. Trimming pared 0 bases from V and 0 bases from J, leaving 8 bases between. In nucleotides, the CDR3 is TGTGCCAGCAGTTACTCGATCAGCCTGAACACTGAAGCTTTCTTT. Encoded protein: CASSYSISLNTEAFF.

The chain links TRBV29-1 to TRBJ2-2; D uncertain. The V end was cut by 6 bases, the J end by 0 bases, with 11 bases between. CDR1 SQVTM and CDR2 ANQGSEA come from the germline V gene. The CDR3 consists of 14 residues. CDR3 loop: CSVRPDTNTGELFF. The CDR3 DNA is TGCAGCGTCAGGCCGGATACGAACACCGGGGAGCTGTTTTTT.

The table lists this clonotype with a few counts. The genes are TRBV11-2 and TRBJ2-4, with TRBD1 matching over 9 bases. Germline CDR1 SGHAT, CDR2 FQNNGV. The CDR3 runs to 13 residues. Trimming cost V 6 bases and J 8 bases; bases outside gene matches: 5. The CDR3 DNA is TGTGCCAGCAGGGGACAGGGAGGGGACATTCAGTACTTC. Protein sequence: CASRGQGGDIQYF.

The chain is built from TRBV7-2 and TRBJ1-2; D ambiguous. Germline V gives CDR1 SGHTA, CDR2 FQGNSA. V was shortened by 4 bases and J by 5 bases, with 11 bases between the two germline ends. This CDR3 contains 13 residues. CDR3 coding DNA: TGTGCCAGCAGCTACGCCACCTCTTATGGCTACACCTTC. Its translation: CASSYATSYGYTF.

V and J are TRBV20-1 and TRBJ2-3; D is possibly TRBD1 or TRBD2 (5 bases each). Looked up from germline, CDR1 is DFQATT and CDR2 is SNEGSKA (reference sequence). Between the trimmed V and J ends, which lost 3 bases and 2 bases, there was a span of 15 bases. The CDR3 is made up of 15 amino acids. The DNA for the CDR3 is TGCAGTGCTAGCGTCGGGCAGGGAGACACAGATACGCAGTATTTT. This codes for CSASVGQGDTDTQYF.

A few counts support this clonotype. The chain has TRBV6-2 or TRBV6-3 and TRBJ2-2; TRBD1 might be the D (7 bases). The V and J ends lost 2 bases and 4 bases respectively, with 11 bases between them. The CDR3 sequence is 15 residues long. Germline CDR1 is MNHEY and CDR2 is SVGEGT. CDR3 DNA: TGTGCCAGCAGTTACGGCAGGGGGGTCACCGGGGAGCTGTTTTTT. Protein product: CASSYGRGVTGELFF.

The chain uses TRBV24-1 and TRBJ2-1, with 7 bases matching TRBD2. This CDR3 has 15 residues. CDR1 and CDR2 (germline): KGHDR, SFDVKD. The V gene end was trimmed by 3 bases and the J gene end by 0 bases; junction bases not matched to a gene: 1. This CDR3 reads CATSDAGVSYNEQFF. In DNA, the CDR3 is TGTGCCACCAGTGATGCGGGGGTCTCCTACAATGAGCAGTTCTTC.

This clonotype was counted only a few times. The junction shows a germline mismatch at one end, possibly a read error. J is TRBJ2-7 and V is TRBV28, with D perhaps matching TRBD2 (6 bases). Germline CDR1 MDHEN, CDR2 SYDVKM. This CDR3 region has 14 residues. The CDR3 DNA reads TGTGCCAGCAGTTCACCCCGGGACTCCCACGAGCAGTACTTC. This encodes CASSSPRDSHEQYF. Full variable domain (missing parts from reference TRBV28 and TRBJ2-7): DVKVTQSSRYLVKRTGEKVFLECVQDMDHENMFWYRQDPGLGLRLIYFSYDVKMKEKGDIPEGYSVSREKKERFSLILESASTNQTSMYLCASSSPRDSHEQYFGPGTRLTVT.

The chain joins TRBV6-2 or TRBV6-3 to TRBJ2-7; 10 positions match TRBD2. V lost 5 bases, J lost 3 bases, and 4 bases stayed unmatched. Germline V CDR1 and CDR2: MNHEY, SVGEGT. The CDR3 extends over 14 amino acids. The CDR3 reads CASSPLAGRYEQYF. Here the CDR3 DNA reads TGTGCCAGCAGTCCACTAGCGGGGCGCTACGAGCAGTACTTC.

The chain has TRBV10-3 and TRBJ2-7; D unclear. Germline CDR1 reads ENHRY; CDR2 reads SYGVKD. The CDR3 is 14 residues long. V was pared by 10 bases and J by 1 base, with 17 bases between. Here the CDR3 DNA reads TGTGCCACCAACAAGCAAGTCGGATCCTACGAGCAGTACTTC. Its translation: CATNKQVGSYEQYF.